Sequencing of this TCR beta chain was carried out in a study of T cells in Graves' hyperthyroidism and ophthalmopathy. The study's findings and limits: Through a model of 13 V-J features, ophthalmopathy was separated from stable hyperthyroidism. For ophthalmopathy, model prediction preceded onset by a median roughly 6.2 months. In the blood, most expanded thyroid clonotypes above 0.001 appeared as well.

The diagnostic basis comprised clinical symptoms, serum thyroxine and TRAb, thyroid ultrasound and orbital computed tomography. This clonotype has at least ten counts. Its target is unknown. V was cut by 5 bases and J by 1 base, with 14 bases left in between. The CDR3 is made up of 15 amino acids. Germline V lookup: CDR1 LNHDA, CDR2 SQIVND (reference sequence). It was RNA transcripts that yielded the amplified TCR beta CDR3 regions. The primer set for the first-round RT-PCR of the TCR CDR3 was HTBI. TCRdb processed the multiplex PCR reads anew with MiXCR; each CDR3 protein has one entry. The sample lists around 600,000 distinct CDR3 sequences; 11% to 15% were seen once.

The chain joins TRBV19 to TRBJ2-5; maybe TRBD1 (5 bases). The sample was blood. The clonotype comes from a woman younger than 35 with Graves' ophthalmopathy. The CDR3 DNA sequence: TGTGCCAGTAGTGACTTTGGTCAGGGCCAAGAGACCCAGTACTTC. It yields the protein CASSDFGQGQETQYF.